The rows below give T cell receptor beta chains drawn from one sample of a study of CD8 T cells in Susac syndrome. TCRdb reprocessed the immunoSEQ multiplex PCR reads via MiXCR and lists one record per CDR3 protein. The table records fewer than 200,000 distinct CDR3 sequences, about 95% of them present only once. The sequenced sample was CD4+ T cells from PBMCs. All receptors come from a human donor in good health. Both conserved end residues are part of each CDR3. The D gene is left open where the match is weak. Clone size is not always given. Where it is, it says once, few, many or a class for expanded clones.

>TRBV7-2|.|.|TRBJ2-3
CASSARSTDTQYF
TGTGCCAGCAGCGCGAGAAGCACAGATACGCAGTATTTT
>TRBV20-1|TRBD2|.|TRBJ2-7
CSGDGGSINEQYF
TGCAGTGGTGATGGCGGGAGCATCAACGAGCAGTACTTC
>TRBV3-1|.|.|TRBJ1-5
CASSQGGSREPQHF
TGTGCCAGCAGCCAAGGGGGGAGTAGGGAGCCCCAGCATTTT
>TRBV6-5|TRBD2|once|TRBJ2-5
CASSSHRASGRSETQYF
TGTGCCAGCAGTTCCCACAGGGCTAGCGGGAGGTCAGAGACCCAGTACTTC
>TRBV7-9|.|once|TRBJ2-5
CASSYGQNQETQYF
TGTGCCAGCAGTTACGGACAGAACCAAGAGACCCAGTACTTC
>TRBV19|.|.|TRBJ1-5
CASSRQSINQPQHF
TGTGCCAGTAGCCGACAGTCGATCAATCAGCCCCAGCATTTT
>TRBV4-2|.|.|TRBJ2-5
CASSQAQGIQETQYF
TGTGCCAGCAGCCAAGCACAGGGAATCCAAGAGACCCAGTACTTC
>TRBV20-1|.|.|TRBJ2-1
CSARVLGSYNEQFF
TGCAGTGCCAGAGTTTTAGGCTCCTACAATGAGCAGTTCTTC
>TRBV15|.|once|TRBJ2-5
CATSRDPQETQYF
TGTGCCACCAGCAGAGATCCCCAAGAGACCCAGTACTTC
>TRBV4-3|.|once|TRBJ2-7
CASSQDGFEQYF
TGCGCCAGCAGCCAAGATGGATTCGAGCAGTACTTC
>TRBV20-1|TRBD1|.|TRBJ1-1
CSAINPNRGNTEAFF
TGCAGTGCTATAAATCCCAACAGGGGGAACACTGAAGCTTTCTTT
>TRBV3-1|.|few|TRBJ2-3
CASSQEDTQYF
TGTGCCAGCAGCCAAGAAGATACGCAGTATTTT
>TRBV3-1|TRBD2|.|TRBJ2-1
CASRVSGTSGSGEQFF
TGTGCCAGCAGGGTGTCCGGGACTAGCGGGTCGGGTGAGCAGTTCTTC
>TRBV30|.|.|TRBJ2-7
CAWRYGGTYEQYF
TGTGCCTGGAGGTACGGGGGAACCTACGAGCAGTACTTC
>TRBV9|.|.|TRBJ2-1
CASTEPVDQAYNEQFF
TGTGCCAGCACCGAACCCGTGGATCAGGCTTACAATGAGCAGTTCTTC
>TRBV18|TRBD2|.|TRBJ2-1
CASSPLAGGFNEQFF
TGTGCCAGCTCCCCCCTAGCGGGAGGCTTCAATGAGCAGTTCTTC
>TRBV12-3/TRBV12-4|.|.|TRBJ2-7
CASSLGLRVNF
TGTGCCAGCAGTTTAGGTTTGAGGGTCAACTTC
>TRBV20-1|.|.|TRBJ1-1
CSARARRGTEAFF
TGCAGTGCTAGAGCGAGGAGGGGCACTGAAGCTTTCTTT
>TRBV19|.|.|TRBJ1-1
CASSIAGQTNTEAFF
TGTGCCAGTAGTATAGCGGGGCAGACGAACACTGAAGCTTTCTTT
>TRBV20-1|.|.|TRBJ1-1
CSVQRGGGTEAFF
TGCAGTGTCCAGAGGGGCGGTGGCACTGAAGCTTTCTTT
>TRBV20-1|TRBD2|.|TRBJ2-5
CSANRLSGRRETQYF
TGCAGTGCTAATCGGTTGAGCGGGAGAAGAGAGACCCAGTACTTC
>TRBV7-9|.|.|TRBJ1-1
CASSLIPNTEAFF
TGTGCCAGCAGCTTGATACCGAACACTGAAGCTTTCTTT
>TRBV21-1|.|.|TRBJ2-7
CASSKIRPDTPYEQYF
TGTGCCAGCAGCAAAATACGCCCGGACACCCCCTACGAGCAGTACTTC
>TRBV28|TRBD2|.|TRBJ2-7
CASSGVGTSKNEQYF
TGTGCCAGCAGTGGAGTGGGGACTAGCAAAAACGAGCAGTACTTC
>TRBV20-1|TRBD2|.|TRBJ2-7
CSARMAGVYEQYF
TGCAGTGCTAGAATGGCGGGAGTTTACGAGCAGTACTTC
>TRBV4-1|TRBD2|.|TRBJ2-7
CASSQDTSGPYEQYF
TGCGCCAGCAGCCAAGACACTAGCGGGCCCTACGAGCAGTACTTC
>TRBV5-1|.|.|TRBJ2-7
CASSLEDRTYEQYF
TGCGCCAGCAGCTTGGAGGACAGAACCTACGAGCAGTACTTC
>TRBV5-4|TRBD1|.|TRBJ1-2
CASSKTPGGKGGYTF
TGTGCCAGCAGCAAAACACCAGGGGGAAAGGGTGGCTACACCTTC
>TRBV9|.|.|TRBJ1-5
CASSATGRQPQHF
TGTGCCAGCAGCGCGACAGGTAGACAGCCCCAGCATTTT
>TRBV7-9|.|.|TRBJ2-1
CASGSWRFNEQFF
TGTGCCAGCGGCTCGTGGCGGTTCAATGAGCAGTTCTTC
>TRBV11-2|TRBD2|.|TRBJ2-5
CASSLEVQREFETQYF
TGTGCCAGCAGCTTAGAGGTCCAGCGGGAGTTTGAGACCCAGTACTTC
>TRBV29-1|.|.|TRBJ2-5
CSAVLANKETQYF
TGCAGCGCTGTACTAGCTAATAAAGAGACCCAGTACTTC
>TRBV4-1|.|.|TRBJ2-1
CASSQRTDAGQFF
TGCGCCAGCAGCCAACGGACCGACGCAGGGCAGTTCTTC
>TRBV7-2|TRBD2|.|TRBJ2-7
CASSEASGSPYEQYF
TGTGCCAGCAGCGAGGCTAGCGGGAGCCCCTACGAGCAGTACTTC
>TRBV7-2|.|.|TRBJ2-7
CASSLQQNYEQYF
TGTGCCAGCAGCTTACAACAGAACTACGAGCAGTACTTC
>TRBV23-1|.|.|TRBJ1-5
CATHSNQPQHF
TGCGCCACTCATAGCAATCAGCCCCAGCATTTT
>TRBV7-2|TRBD2|.|TRBJ2-7
CASSPGTSIYEQYF
TGTGCCAGCAGCCCCGGGACTAGTATCTACGAGCAGTACTTC
>TRBV5-1|TRBD2|once|TRBJ2-7
CASSPPGLYEQYF
TGCGCCAGCAGCCCCCCGGGACTATACGAGCAGTACTTC
>TRBV9|.|.|TRBJ2-7
CASTPGRGGSYEQYF
TGTGCCAGCACCCCGGGGAGGGGGGGTTCCTACGAGCAGTACTTC
>TRBV20-1|TRBD2|.|TRBJ2-7
CSAPGLANYEQYF
TGCAGTGCCCCAGGACTAGCAAACTACGAGCAGTACTTC
>TRBV29-1|.|.|TRBJ2-1
CSVEDWLASSYNEQFF
TGCAGCGTTGAAGATTGGCTAGCGAGCTCCTACAATGAGCAGTTCTTC
>TRBV3-1|.|.|TRBJ2-1
CASSRDPGVNEQFF
TGTGCCAGCAGCCGGGACCCGGGGGTTAATGAGCAGTTCTTC
>TRBV29-1|TRBD2|.|TRBJ2-7
CSVLLAAPYEQYF
TGCAGCGTTTTGCTAGCGGCACCCTACGAGCAGTACTTC
>TRBV20-1|TRBD2|.|TRBJ2-3
CSALGLAGTDTQYF
TGCAGTGCTCTGGGACTAGCGGGAACAGATACGCAGTATTTT
>TRBV5-6|.|.|TRBJ2-4
CASSLAGRNIQYF
TGTGCCAGCAGCTTGGCAGGAAGAAACATTCAGTACTTC
>TRBV28|.|.|TRBJ2-7
CASSTTGTGSYEQYF
TGTGCCAGCAGTACAACCGGGACGGGATCCTACGAGCAGTACTTC
>TRBV11-2|.|.|TRBJ2-5
CASAERETQYF
TGTGCCAGCGCTGAGCGGGAGACCCAGTACTTC
>TRBV30|TRBD1|.|TRBJ2-1
CAWSRDRQDVPFF
TGTGCCTGGAGTAGGGACAGGCAAGATGTCCCGTTCTTC
>TRBV30|.|.|TRBJ2-7
CAWSVVRSISYEQYF
TGTGCCTGGAGTGTGGTCAGGAGTATCTCCTACGAGCAGTACTTC
>TRBV3-1|TRBD2|.|TRBJ2-7
CASSPWGSGDPDSYEQYF
TGTGCCAGCAGCCCCTGGGGTAGCGGGGACCCCGACTCCTACGAGCAGTACTTC
>TRBV20-1|.|.|TRBJ2-2
CSARVGVNTGELFF
TGCAGTGCTAGAGTAGGGGTGAACACCGGGGAGCTGTTTTTT
>TRBV29-1|.|.|TRBJ2-1
CSVAPVGGNEQFF
TGCAGCGTTGCCCCCGTGGGGGGCAATGAGCAGTTCTTC
>TRBV20-1|.|once|TRBJ2-3
CSARGTGTGDTQYF
TGCAGTGCTAGAGGTACCGGGACGGGGGATACGCAGTATTTT
>TRBV27|.|.|TRBJ2-1
CASSLRSPNEQFF
TGTGCCAGCAGTTTACGGAGTCCCAATGAGCAGTTCTTC
>TRBV29-1|.|.|TRBJ2-1
CSVNTRDYNEQFF
TGCAGCGTAAACACCCGGGACTACAATGAGCAGTTCTTC
>TRBV3-1|TRBD1|once|TRBJ2-4
CASSPRRDSKAKNIQYF
TGTGCCAGCAGCCCCCGCCGGGACAGCAAAGCCAAAAACATTCAGTACTTC
>TRBV29-1|TRBD2|.|TRBJ2-3
CSVHSGREGDTQYF
TGCAGCGTCCACAGTGGGCGGGAGGGGGATACGCAGTATTTT
>TRBV5-1|.|.|TRBJ2-3
CASSFRAGATDTQYF
TGCGCCAGCAGCTTCCGCGCAGGGGCCACAGATACGCAGTATTTT
>TRBV29-1|TRBD2|.|TRBJ2-3
CSVAGTSGPSTDTQYF
TGCAGCGTTGCTGGGACTAGCGGCCCTAGCACAGATACGCAGTATTTT